The 24 T cell receptor beta chains given below trace back to one sample, sequenced in a study of shared clonotypes between healthy human individuals. Only in-frame clones appear in the TCRdb table, and some are missing; sequencing was by immunoSEQ multiplex PCR. The sample lists a few million clones; 90% to 96% were seen once. The source material was naive CD4+ T cells sorted from blood. Documented subset: CD45RA+ positively selected. These receptors originate from a man between 18 and 29 years old in good health.

The V and J genes are TRBV7-2 and TRBJ1-1, with D possibly being TRBD1 (6 bases). Deletions cut 5 bases from V and 0 bases from J, with 16 bases between. Per germline, CDR1 SGHTA and CDR2 FQGNSA. The CDR3 has 16 amino acids. The CDR3 protein is CASSRAGASMNTEAFF. The CDR3 DNA reads TGTGCCAGCAGCCGAGCAGGGGCTAGCATGAACACTGAAGCTTTCTTT.

This chain joins TRBV29-1 and TRBJ1-2; no clear D gene. The CDR3 spans 13 residues. Germline V gene sequence: CDR1 SQVTM, CDR2 ANQGSEA. The V end was cut by 6 bases, the J end by 5 bases, with 16 bases between. The CDR3 coding sequence is TGCAGCGTCACCGGAAGGCTGAGTTATGGCTACACCTTC. Translation: CSVTGRLSYGYTF.

V gene TRBV19 combines with J gene TRBJ1-5, with 10 bases lining up with TRBD1. The CDR3 consists of 16 residues. Per the germline V gene, CDR1 is LNHDA and CDR2 is SQIVND (reference sequence). The V segment lost 3 bases and the J segment 7 bases; nucleotides outside the gene matches: 9. CDR3 residues: CASSIGTGDGGQPQHF. The DNA of the CDR3 is TGTGCCAGTAGTATTGGGACAGGGGACGGAGGACAGCCCCAGCATTTT.

The genes are TRBV12-5 and TRBJ2-4; the D gene is possibly TRBD1 (6 bases). This CDR3 has 14 amino acids. The V gene's germline CDR1 is LGHNT and CDR2 FRNRAP. V gave up 1 base and J gave up 8 bases, with 12 bases separating them. The CDR3 here is CASGLDNRADIQYF. The CDR3 nucleotides read TGTGCTAGTGGTTTGGATAACAGGGCAGACATTCAGTACTTC.

This clone was counted a few times. The chain joins TRBV4-1 to TRBJ1-4; D unclear. V was clipped by 0 bases and J by 7 bases, with 15 bases between them. Germline assignment: CDR1 MGHRA and CDR2 YSYEKL. This CDR3 region has 16 residues. The CDR3 region has the DNA TGCGCCAGCAGCCAAGAAATAGGCAGGTCTTTTGAAAAACTGTTTTTT. This sequence encodes CASSQEIGRSFEKLFF.

The CDR3 DNA reads as TGTGCCAGCAGTGACCCTGGGACTTCGGAGGGCTACACCTTC. Its translation is CASSDPGTSEGYTF. The rearrangement joins TRBV25-1 to TRBJ1-2; maybe TRBD1 (5 bases). CDR1 and CDR2 from the germline V gene are MGHDK and SYGVNS. Trimming removed 3 bases from V and 8 bases from J, with 16 bases in between. CDR3 size: 14 residues.

This chain uses TRBV2 with TRBJ2-5, with unresolved D. Germline V lookup: CDR1 SNHLY, CDR2 FYNNEI. V was clipped by 8 bases and J by 4 bases, with 11 bases between them. The CDR3 covers 12 residues. CDR3 nucleotides: TGTGCCAGCTGCCGGATTCTAGAGACCCAGTACTTC. Translated, it gives CASCRILETQYF.

The rearrangement uses TRBV19 and TRBJ2-3, with a tentative D call TRBD2 (6 bases). The CDR3 spans 14 residues. V dropped 7 bases and J dropped 1 base, with 12 bases sitting between them. Germline V gene sequence: CDR1 LNHDA, CDR2 SQIVND (reference sequence). CDR3 amino acids: CASTGVGGTDTQYF. The CDR3 bases are TGTGCCAGTACGGGGGTCGGGGGCACAGATACGCAGTATTTT.

This clone was picked up a small number of times. The V gene is TRBV7-9, the J gene TRBJ1-5; D is uncertain. CDR1 and CDR2 (germline): SEHNR, FQNEAQ (reference sequence). Trimming took 5 bases from V and 5 from J, leaving 7 bases between them. CDR3 length: 12 amino acids. CDR3 protein: CASSQPDQPQHF. The DNA for the CDR3 is TGTGCCAGCAGCCAGCCCGATCAGCCCCAGCATTTT.

This clone appeared a single time. The V and J genes are TRBV9 and TRBJ1-6; 11 bases are a match to TRBD1. Germline assignment: CDR1 SGDLS and CDR2 YYNGEE. Trimming cost V 4 bases and J 8 bases; bases outside gene matches: 11. This CDR3 has 17 residues. CDR3 region: CASSPGPGQGADSPLHF. CDR3 coding DNA: TGTGCCAGCAGCCCCGGACCAGGACAGGGGGCAGATTCACCCCTCCACTTT.

The chain employs TRBV29-1 and TRBJ1-2; no clear D gene. Trimming pared 1 base from V and 2 bases from J, leaving 11 bases between. The CDR3 spans 14 residues. Germline V lookup: CDR1 SQVTM, CDR2 ANQGSEA. The CDR3 sequence is CSVEAGISNYGYTF. The CDR3 DNA is TGCAGCGTTGAAGCGGGCATCTCCAACTATGGCTACACCTTC.

The chain employs TRBV28 and TRBJ1-1; a possible D gene is TRBD1 (6 bases). The CDR3 runs to 14 residues. Trimming removed 6 bases from V and 5 bases from J, with 16 bases in between. Germline CDR1 MDHEN, CDR2 SYDVKM. The CDR3: CASSLTGSWTEAFF. The DNA of the CDR3 is TGTGCCAGCAGCCTGACAGGTTCGTGGACTGAAGCTTTCTTT.

This rearrangement joins TRBV28 to TRBJ2-5; D remains unclear. The CDR3 length is 16 residues. Germline assignment: CDR1 MDHEN and CDR2 SYDVKM. The V end was cut by 1 base, the J end by 3 bases, with 15 bases between. This chain's CDR3 is CASSLYWLDQEETQYF. Written as DNA, the CDR3 is TGTGCCAGCAGTTTATATTGGTTAGACCAAGAAGAGACCCAGTACTTC.

The chain has TRBV5-1 and TRBJ1-2; D gene unclear. CDR1 and CDR2 from the germline V gene are SGHRS and YFSETQ. The CDR3 runs 11 residues. CDR3 protein: CAAFVLYGYTF. DNA of the CDR3: TGCGCAGCCTTCGTCCTCTATGGCTACACCTTC.

The V call is TRBV18, the J call TRBJ1-1, with D unresolved. V was shortened by 0 bases and J by 2 bases, with 13 bases between the two germline ends. CDR3 length equals 16 residues. Looked up from germline, CDR1 is KGHSH and CDR2 is LQKENI. CDR3 DNA: TGTGCCAGCTCACCACCGAACACCTTAACCAACACTGAAGCTTTCTTT. It yields the protein CASSPPNTLTNTEAFF.

Only one count was recorded for this clone. This chain's CDR3 is CATSRDERTGVNYGYTF. The CDR3 DNA reads as TGTGCCACCAGCAGAGATGAGCGGACAGGCGTTAACTATGGCTACACCTTC. The chain uses TRBV15 and TRBJ1-2; 7 bases map to TRBD1. The CDR3 has 17 amino acids. Germline-derived CDR1 and CDR2 are LNHNV and YYDKDF (reference sequence). V lost 0 bases to trimming and J lost 1 base; unmatched junction nucleotides: 8.

V usage is TRBV5-6 and J usage is TRBJ1-1; the D gene is possibly TRBD1 (5 bases). The CDR3 spans 14 residues. Trimming removed 2 bases from V and 5 bases from J, with 13 bases in between. Looked up from germline, CDR1 is SGHDT and CDR2 is YYEEEE. CDR3 protein: CASSLYDRGTEAFF. The CDR3 DNA sequence: TGTGCCAGCAGCTTATACGACCGGGGGACTGAAGCTTTCTTT.

For this clone: Different DNA sequences within this sample yield the same CDR3. J is TRBJ2-2 and V is TRBV18; D not resolved. Trimming took 0 bases from V and 0 from J, leaving 8 bases between them. This CDR3 contains 16 residues. Germline CDR1 and CDR2: KGHSH and LQKENI. The CDR3 region is CASSPPGQPNTGELFF. For the CDR3, the DNA is TGTGCCAGCTCACCACCGGGTCAGCCGAACACCGGGGAGCTGTTTTTT.

On this clone itself: The sample has other DNA sequences that encode this CDR3 too. V is TRBV7-2 and J is TRBJ2-3; 12 nucleotides line up with TRBD2. The germline V gene encodes CDR1 SGHTA and CDR2 FQGNSA. Losses at the gene ends were 5 bases for V and 1 base for J; bases not matched to a gene: 4. The length of the CDR3 is 16 residues. This CDR3 reads CASSLLAGGGTDTQYF. CDR3 nucleotide sequence: TGTGCCAGCAGCCTCCTAGCGGGAGGGGGCACAGATACGCAGTATTTT.

CDR3 sequence reads: CAWSKGGENTEAFF. The CDR3 DNA follows: TGTGCCTGGAGTAAAGGGGGGGAGAACACTGAAGCTTTCTTT. This chain links TRBV30 with TRBJ1-1; D may be TRBD1 (6 bases). Between the trimmed V and J ends, which lost 2 bases and 1 base, there was a span of 11 bases. This CDR3 spans 14 amino acids. Germline-derived CDR1 and CDR2 are GTSNPN and SVGIG (reference sequence).

The rearrangement links TRBV6-1 to TRBJ2-3; 7 bases match TRBD2. The CDR3 has 13 residues. After removal of 7 bases from V and 3 bases from J, the junction contained 4 bases not matched to a gene. Germline V lookup: CDR1 MNHNS, CDR2 SASEGT. CDR3 sequence (DNA): TGTGCCAGCACGTGGCGGGGGACAGATACGCAGTATTTT. Its translation: CASTWRGTDTQYF.

A single count supports this clone. V usage is TRBV4-1 and J usage is TRBJ2-6; D gene ambiguous. V lost 0 bases, J lost 0 bases, and 9 bases lay in between. The germline CDR1 and CDR2 sequences are MGHRA and YSYEKL. The CDR3 spans 17 residues. In nucleotides, the CDR3 is TGCGCCAGCAGCCAAGATTCACACACCTCTGGGGCCAACGTCCTGACTTTC. It translates to CASSQDSHTSGANVLTF.

J is TRBJ2-7 and V is TRBV5-1, with 10 bases fitting TRBD1. The CDR3 is 16 amino acids. Germline V lookup: CDR1 SGHRS, CDR2 YFSETQ. The V segment lost 0 bases and the J segment 3 bases; nucleotides outside the gene matches: 6. CDR3: CASSLEGGTGDYEQYF. For the CDR3, the DNA is TGCGCCAGCAGCTTGGAAGGGGGGACAGGGGACTACGAGCAGTACTTC.

This clone appeared once. This chain links TRBV27 with TRBJ1-1, with a possible D match to TRBD1 (5 bases). Trimming removed 0 bases at V and 11 bases at J, with 10 bases between. Germline CDR1 reads MNHEY; CDR2 reads SMNVEV (reference sequence). This CDR3 has 12 amino acids. CDR3 sequence reads: CASSLSSGKAFF. CDR3 nucleotides: TGTGCCAGCAGTTTATCGTCAGGGAAGGCTTTCTTT.